The clone carrying this T cell receptor (beta chain) was found a few times. V lost 2 bases and J 4 bases, leaving 10 bases between the germline ends. There are 14 residues in the CDR3. Germline-derived CDR1 and CDR2 are MRHNA and SNTAGT. This sample was taken from a study of shared clonotypes between healthy human individuals. Profiled with immunoSEQ multiplex PCR; TCRdb holds only in-frame clones, not every one. The sample lists approximately 470,000 clones; over 70% were seen once. The sequence came from a woman in her thirties or forties in good health. Some clones in this sample may be carry-over from other donors' samples. Sample: PBMCs. The rearrangement links TRBV6-4 to TRBJ2-3; D remains ambiguous. The CDR3 DNA is TGTGCCAGCAGTGACGGCGGTTCGGCAGATACGCAGTATTTT. Amino acids: CASSDGGSADTQYF.